Presented here are 32 T cell receptor beta chains from one specimen sequenced in a study of early stage breast cancer tumors. Method: immunoSEQ multiplex PCR; TCRdb's copy keeps in-frame clones and lacks some. This sample has tens of thousands of clones, with 75% to 95% found just once. The sample comprised blood. These receptors originate from a person aged 70 to 80 with breast cancer.

The rearrangement joins TRBV7-2 to TRBJ2-1, with D maybe TRBD2 (5 bases). The CDR3 has 12 residues. Trimming stripped 4 bases from V and 10 bases from J, with 11 bases between. Germline CDR1 SGHTA, CDR2 FQGNSA. The CDR3: CASSSLAGEQFF. CDR3 DNA sequence: TGTGCCAGCAGCTCCCTAGCAGGCGAGCAGTTCTTC.

V and J are TRBV5-1 and TRBJ1-6; TRBD1 aligns across 8 bases. Germline V gives CDR1 SGHRS, CDR2 YFSETQ. V shed 0 bases and J 6 bases; nucleotides not matched to a gene: 5. CDR3 length: 16 residues. The CDR3 DNA reads as TGCGCCAGCAGCTTGGCCGGGACAGGAGTTAATTCACCCCTCCACTTT. Its protein product is CASSLAGTGVNSPLHF.

V usage is TRBV9 and J usage is TRBJ2-1; 9 nucleotides line up with TRBD2. CDR3 length equals 15 residues. From germline, CDR1 is SGDLS and CDR2 YYNGEE. Trimming at V came to 2 bases and at J to 6 bases, leaving 6 bases not matched to a gene. CDR3 nucleotides: TGTGCCAGCAGCGTTAGCGGGGGACTTGGCAATGAGCAGTTCTTC. This sequence encodes CASSVSGGLGNEQFF. Looking up the rest from reference TRBV9 and TRBJ2-1 gives the full variable domain: DSGVTQTPKHLITATGQRVTLRCSPRSGDLSVYWYQQSLDQGLQFLIQYYNGEERAKGNILERFSAQQFPDLHSELNLSSLELGDSALYFCASSVSGGLGNEQFFGPGTRLTVL.

This sequence joins TRBV5-1 and TRBJ1-4; D gene ambiguous. The CDR3 is 14 residues long. The germline V gene has CDR1 SGHRS and CDR2 YFSETQ. Trimming pared 9 bases from V and 0 bases from J, leaving 12 bases between. CDR3 DNA: TGCGCCACCAGAGAGGGCCCAACTAATGAAAAACTGTTTTTT. The encoded protein is CATREGPTNEKLFF.

This rearrangement joins TRBV5-1 to TRBJ1-2; D remains ambiguous. Looked up from germline, CDR1 is SGHRS and CDR2 is YFSETQ. The CDR3 covers 13 residues. The V and J ends lost 4 bases and 6 bases respectively, with 13 bases between them. The CDR3 coding sequence is TGCGCCAGCAGCACCGGGAGTGACGATGGCTACACCTTC. It encodes CASSTGSDDGYTF.

This chain joins TRBV5-1 and TRBJ1-4, with 7 nucleotides matching TRBD1. The CDR3 is made up of 14 amino acids. Looked up from germline, CDR1 is SGHRS and CDR2 is YFSETQ. V lost 3 bases and J lost 6; bases outside the gene matches: 5. CDR3 loop: CASSSGTADEKLFF. The DNA for the CDR3 is TGCGCCAGCAGCTCCGGGACAGCGGATGAAAAACTGTTTTTT.

The chain carries TRBV7-9 and TRBJ2-3; the match to TRBD1 covers 9 bases. Germline V gene lookup returns CDR1 SEHNR and CDR2 FQNEAQ (reference sequence). The V segment lost 3 bases and the J segment 4 bases; nucleotides outside the gene matches: 5. This CDR3 is 15 amino acids long. The CDR3 DNA reads as TGTGCCAGCAGCTTGGGGGACAGGGAGGCAGATACGCAGTATTTT. This sequence encodes CASSLGDREADTQYF. Full variable domain (outside the CDR3, taken from reference TRBV7-9 and TRBJ2-3): DTGVSQNPRHKITKRGQNVTFRCDPISEHNRLYWYRQTLGQGPEFLTYFQNEAQLEKSRLLSDRFSAERPKGSFSTLEIQRTEQGDSAMYLCASSLGDREADTQYFGPGTRLTVL.

This chain joins TRBV5-5 and TRBJ1-3; D remains ambiguous. Deletions cut 2 bases from V and 1 base from J, with 10 bases between. CDR1 and CDR2 (germline): SGHKS, YYEKEE (reference sequence). The CDR3 totals 15 residues. CDR3 sequence: CASSLLVPSGNTIYF. DNA for the CDR3: TGTGCCAGCAGCTTATTAGTGCCTTCTGGAAACACCATATATTTT. Full variable domain (outside the CDR3, taken from reference TRBV5-5 and TRBJ1-3): DAGVTQSPTHLIKTRGQQVTLRCSPISGHKSVSWYQQVLGQGPQFIFQYYEKEERGRGNFPDRFSARQFPNYSSELNVNALLLGDSALYLCASSLLVPSGNTIYFGEGSWLTVV.

The chain has TRBV6-5 and TRBJ2-1; the D is unclear. The CDR3 has 15 amino acids. The V end was cut by 0 bases, the J end by 3 bases, with 9 bases between. The germline V gene encodes CDR1 MNHEY and CDR2 SVGAGI. CDR3 nucleotide sequence: TGTGCCAGCAGTTACTCGATTGAGCTCTACAATGAGCAGTTCTTC. This sequence encodes CASSYSIELYNEQFF.

The chain couples TRBV10-3 to TRBJ2-3; D is possibly TRBD1 (6 bases). V was pared by 0 bases and J by 2 bases, with 9 bases between. The CDR3 consists of 15 residues. Germline values: CDR1 ENHRY, CDR2 SYGVKD. This chain's CDR3 is CAISESSGDTDTQYF. The CDR3 DNA follows: TGTGCCATCAGTGAGTCGTCAGGGGACACAGATACGCAGTATTTT.

This clone came up once. V and J are TRBV29-1 and TRBJ1-5, with D possibly being TRBD1 (6 bases). CDR3 size: 14 residues. The ends were cut back, 4 bases at V and 2 bases at J, with 12 bases in the middle. CDR1 SQVTM and CDR2 ANQGSEA come from the germline V gene. The CDR3: CSVVPDRCNQPQHF. The CDR3 coding sequence is TGCAGCGTTGTCCCTGACAGGTGCAATCAGCCCCAGCATTTT.

The J gene is TRBJ1-1, the V gene TRBV9; no reliable D call. Trimming took 3 bases from V and 2 from J, leaving 11 bases between them. The germline gives CDR1 SGDLS, CDR2 YYNGEE. The CDR3 is made up of 14 amino acids. Here the CDR3 reads CASSAHDFNTEAFF. The CDR3 region has the DNA TGTGCCAGCAGCGCCCACGACTTTAACACTGAAGCTTTCTTT. The whole variable domain, remainder taken from reference TRBV9 and TRBJ1-1, is DSGVTQTPKHLITATGQRVTLRCSPRSGDLSVYWYQQSLDQGLQFLIQYYNGEERAKGNILERFSAQQFPDLHSELNLSSLELGDSALYFCASSAHDFNTEAFFGQGTRLTVV.

This clone was counted a single time. The chain couples TRBV28 to TRBJ2-3; D remains ambiguous. The CDR3 contains 12 residues. V was cut by 1 base and J by 9 bases, with 8 bases left in between. Germline values: CDR1 MDHEN, CDR2 SYDVKM. The CDR3 sequence is CASSLYEFTQYF. In DNA form, the CDR3 reads TGTGCCAGCAGTTTATACGAGTTCACGCAGTATTTT. Together with reference TRBV28 and TRBJ2-3, the CDR3 gives the full variable domain: DVKVTQSSRYLVKRTGEKVFLECVQDMDHENMFWYRQDPGLGLRLIYFSYDVKMKEKGDIPEGYSVSREKKERFSLILESASTNQTSMYLCASSLYEFTQYFGPGTRLTVL.

The rearrangement links TRBV7-2 to TRBJ1-4; D is perhaps TRBD1 (6 bases). This CDR3 is built from 14 residues. CDR1 SGHTA and CDR2 FQGNSA come from the germline V gene. V was clipped by 6 bases and J by 6 bases, with 14 bases between them. CDR3 bases: TGTGCCAGCAGGGGGGCAGGGACACATGAAAAACTGTTTTTT. Protein product: CASRGAGTHEKLFF.

This chain connects TRBV28 to TRBJ2-2; TRBD2 might be the D (5 bases). CDR1 is MDHEN and CDR2 is SYDVKM in the germline V gene. Trimming took off 5 bases at V and 5 bases at J, with 15 bases between the two ends. This CDR3 is built from 15 residues. CDR3 in amino acids: CASSALLGGTGELFF. DNA of the CDR3: TGTGCCAGCAGTGCGCTACTTGGAGGAACCGGGGAGCTGTTTTTT.

The V and J genes are TRBV7-3 and TRBJ2-1; D may be TRBD2 (5 bases). Trimming removed 7 bases from V and 6 bases from J, with 16 bases in between. This CDR3 is built from 14 residues. Per the germline V gene, CDR1 is SGHTA and CDR2 is FQGTGA. This CDR3 is CASTSGIGPNEQFF. The CDR3 nucleotides read TGTGCCAGCACCTCGGGAATAGGACCCAATGAGCAGTTCTTC.

The V gene is TRBV28, the J gene TRBJ1-4, with D hard to call. CDR1 is MDHEN, CDR2 SYDVKM, per germline. V was shortened by 8 bases and J by 3 bases, with 16 bases between the two germline ends. The CDR3 contains 15 residues. The CDR3: CASAGTGVSNEKLFF. In DNA form, the CDR3 reads TGTGCCAGCGCCGGCACGGGAGTCTCTAATGAAAAACTGTTTTTT. The full variable domain, its missing parts supplied by reference TRBV28 and TRBJ1-4, is DVKVTQSSRYLVKRTGEKVFLECVQDMDHENMFWYRQDPGLGLRLIYFSYDVKMKEKGDIPEGYSVSREKKERFSLILESASTNQTSMYLCASAGTGVSNEKLFFGSGTQLSVL.

The chain recombines TRBV5-1 with TRBJ1-4; 9 bases agree with TRBD1. V lost 0 bases to trimming and J lost 4 bases; unmatched junction nucleotides: 1. The CDR3 is 15 residues long. From germline, CDR1 is SGHRS and CDR2 YFSETQ. In DNA, the CDR3 is TGCGCCAGCAGCTTGGGGACAGGGGATAATGAAAAACTGTTTTTT. Amino acids: CASSLGTGDNEKLFF.

The chain joins TRBV7-9 to TRBJ1-4, with D maybe TRBD1 (6 bases). Germline V CDR1 and CDR2: SEHNR, FQNEAQ (reference sequence). V was cut by 5 bases and J by 6 bases, with 13 bases left in between. This CDR3 is 14 amino acids long. The CDR3: CASSPQGYDEKLFF. The CDR3 nucleotides are TGTGCCAGCAGCCCCCAGGGGTACGATGAAAAACTGTTTTTT.

Worth noting for this clone: The same CDR3 arises from other DNA sequences in this sample as well. Here the CDR3 reads CASSQQGGNQPQHF. For the CDR3, the DNA is TGTGCCAGCAGTCAACAGGGAGGGAATCAGCCCCAGCATTTT. This rearrangement joins TRBV2 to TRBJ1-5, with D perhaps TRBD1 (6 bases). The CDR3 covers 14 residues. Germline-derived CDR1 and CDR2 are SNHLY and FYNNEI. The V end was cut by 5 bases, the J end by 4 bases, with 12 bases between.

The sample holds a few counts of this clone. CDR3 nucleotide sequence: TGTGCCAGCAGCACCCGGGACACCTGGACTGGCTACACCTTC. This sequence encodes CASSTRDTWTGYTF. The rearrangement joins TRBV13 to TRBJ1-2, with a tentative D call TRBD1 (6 bases). The CDR3 spans 14 residues. In germline, CDR1 is PRHDT, CDR2 FYEKMQ (reference sequence). Trimming left V 5 bases short and J 7 bases short, with 17 bases between.

The V and J genes are TRBV5-4 and TRBJ2-7; TRBD1 matches at 7 bases. This CDR3 comprises 13 residues. The germline gives CDR1 SGHNT, CDR2 YYREEE (reference sequence). V gave up 4 bases and J gave up 5 bases; unmatched junction bases: 6. CDR3 DNA sequence: TGTGCCAGCAGCGAGACAGGGTCCCACGAGCAGTACTTC. This encodes CASSETGSHEQYF.

This chain joins TRBV19 and TRBJ1-1, with D possibly being TRBD1 (5 bases). CDR3 size: 15 residues. Germline V gene lookup returns CDR1 LNHDA and CDR2 SQIVND (reference sequence). V dropped 6 bases and J dropped 1 base, with 15 bases sitting between them. In DNA, the CDR3 is TGTGCCAGTAGGAGCCTAGGGGTCGAGAACACTGAAGCTTTCTTT. This gives the protein CASRSLGVENTEAFF.

The chain combines TRBV5-4 with TRBJ2-7, with D uncertain. The CDR3 loop spans 15 amino acids. Looked up from germline, CDR1 is SGHNT and CDR2 is YYREEE (reference sequence). The V and J ends lost 2 bases and 2 bases respectively, with 14 bases between them. CDR3 nucleotides: TGTGCCAGCAGCTTAAAAGGAGTCGGAACCTACGAGCAGTACTTC. Protein: CASSLKGVGTYEQYF.

The chain has TRBV28 and TRBJ2-7; tentatively, D is TRBD1 (5 bases). The CDR3 has 13 amino acids. Per germline, CDR1 MDHEN and CDR2 SYDVKM. Trimming cost V 8 bases and J 1 base, with 12 bases left between them. CDR3 nucleotide sequence: TGTGCCAGCTGCGACAGAGTTTCCTACGAGCAGTACTTC. It encodes CASCDRVSYEQYF.

This chain connects TRBV9 to TRBJ2-2; D remains ambiguous. Between the trimmed V and J ends, which lost 0 bases and 5 bases, there was a span of 14 bases. Germline V gene data show CDR1 as SGDLS and CDR2 as YYNGEE. This CDR3 comprises 16 residues. The CDR3 nucleotides are TGTGCCAGCAGCGTAGGAAACAGCCAACAAACCGGGGAGCTGTTTTTT. Protein product: CASSVGNSQQTGELFF. Looking up the rest from reference TRBV9 and TRBJ2-2 gives the full variable domain: DSGVTQTPKHLITATGQRVTLRCSPRSGDLSVYWYQQSLDQGLQFLIQYYNGEERAKGNILERFSAQQFPDLHSELNLSSLELGDSALYFCASSVGNSQQTGELFFGEGSRLTVL.

This clone was found a few times. The chain uses TRBV9 and TRBJ1-1; 7 bases agree with TRBD1. The CDR3 is made up of 15 amino acids. The V and J ends lost 5 bases and 4 bases, in that order; junction bases with no gene match: 11. Germline-derived CDR1 and CDR2 are SGDLS and YYNGEE. The chain's CDR3 is CASSGYDRDGTEAFF. CDR3 nucleotides: TGTGCCAGCAGTGGCTACGACAGGGACGGCACTGAAGCTTTCTTT.

This chain links TRBV28 with TRBJ2-5, with 9 bases fitting TRBD1. The germline V gene has CDR1 MDHEN and CDR2 SYDVKM. The CDR3 runs 16 residues. Trimming at V came to 6 bases and at J to 3 bases, leaving 11 bases not matched to a gene. The CDR3 here is CASRSLDRGLEETQYF. CDR3 bases: TGTGCCAGCAGATCCTTGGACAGGGGTTTGGAAGAGACCCAGTACTTC.

V usage is TRBV9 and J usage is TRBJ2-2; D is unclear. Germline V gene sequence: CDR1 SGDLS, CDR2 YYNGEE. V lost 3 bases and J 11 bases, leaving 11 bases between the germline ends. This CDR3 has 12 residues. Here the CDR3 reads CASSAAQVELFF. As DNA, the CDR3 is TGTGCCAGCAGCGCCGCTCAGGTCGAGCTGTTTTTT.

This chain uses TRBV9 with TRBJ2-3, with 11 bases identical to TRBD2. CDR3 size: 15 residues. The V gene end was trimmed by 4 bases and the J gene end by 3 bases; junction bases not matched to a gene: 4. Looked up from germline, CDR1 is SGDLS and CDR2 is YYNGEE. The CDR3 loop is CASSPLAGGTDTQYF. The CDR3 DNA reads TGTGCCAGCAGCCCATTAGCGGGAGGGACAGATACGCAGTATTTT.

CDR3 sequence (DNA): TGTGCCAGCAGCGCCCTCCTCTCGGGGGAGTCCGGGGAGCTGTTTTTT. Its translation: CASSALLSGESGELFF. The rearrangement joins TRBV9 to TRBJ2-2; possible D gene TRBD2, 6 bases. CDR1 is SGDLS, CDR2 YYNGEE, per germline. This CDR3 is 16 amino acids long. Between the trimmed V and J ends, which lost 3 bases and 6 bases, there was a span of 18 bases.

V usage is TRBV19 and J usage is TRBJ1-2, with D perhaps TRBD1 (6 bases). From germline, CDR1 is LNHDA and CDR2 SQIVND (reference sequence). The CDR3 has 13 amino acids. Trimming took off 2 bases at V and 2 bases at J, with 6 bases between the two ends. The CDR3 sequence is CASSIRGNYGYTF. CDR3 sequence (DNA): TGTGCCAGTAGTATAAGGGGGAACTATGGCTACACCTTC.